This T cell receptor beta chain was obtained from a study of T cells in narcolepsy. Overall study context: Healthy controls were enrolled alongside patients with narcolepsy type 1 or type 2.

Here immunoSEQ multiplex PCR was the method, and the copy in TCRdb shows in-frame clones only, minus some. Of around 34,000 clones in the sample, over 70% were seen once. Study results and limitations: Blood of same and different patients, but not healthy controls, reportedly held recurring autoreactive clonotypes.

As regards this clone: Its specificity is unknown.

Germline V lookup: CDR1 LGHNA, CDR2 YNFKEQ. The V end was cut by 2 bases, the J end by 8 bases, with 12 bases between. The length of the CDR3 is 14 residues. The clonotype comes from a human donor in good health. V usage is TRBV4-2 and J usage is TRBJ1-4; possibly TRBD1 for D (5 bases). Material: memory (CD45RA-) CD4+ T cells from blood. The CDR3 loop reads CASSQNRGTEKLFF. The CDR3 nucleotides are TGTGCCAGCAGCCAAAATAGGGGAACCGAAAAACTGTTTTTT.